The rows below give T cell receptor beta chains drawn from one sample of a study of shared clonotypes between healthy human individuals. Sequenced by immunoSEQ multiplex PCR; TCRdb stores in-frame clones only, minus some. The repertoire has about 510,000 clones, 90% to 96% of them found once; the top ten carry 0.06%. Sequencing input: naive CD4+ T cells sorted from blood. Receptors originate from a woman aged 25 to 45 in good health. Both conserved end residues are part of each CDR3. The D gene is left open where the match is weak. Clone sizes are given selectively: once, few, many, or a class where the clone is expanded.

CDR3: CASSLRGNSNQPQHF
DNA: TGTGCCAGCAGTTTACGAGGGAACAGCAATCAGCCCCAGCATTTT
D: .
length: 15
size: .
V: TRBV28
J: TRBJ1-5

CDR3: CASSLAYQAATQYF
DNA: TGCGCCAGCAGCTTGGCGTATCAAGCGGCGACCCAGTACTTC
D: .
length: 14
size: .
V: TRBV5-1
J: TRBJ2-5

CDR3: CASSADSRETQYF
DNA: TGTGCCAGCAGCGCGGACTCACGAGAGACCCAGTACTTC
D: .
length: 13
size: once
V: TRBV5-4
J: TRBJ2-5

CDR3: CASSGRLAGGLETQYF
DNA: TGTGCCAGCAGCGGTAGACTAGCGGGAGGTCTGGAGACCCAGTACTTC
D: TRBD2
length: 16
size: .
V: TRBV7-6
J: TRBJ2-5

CDR3: CASSENRLIQYF
DNA: TGTGCCAGCAGTGAAAACAGGCTAATTCAGTACTTC
D: .
length: 12
size: .
V: TRBV6-1
J: TRBJ2-4

CDR3: CASSQQVAKNIQYF
DNA: TGTGCCAGCAGTCAACAGGTGGCCAAAAACATTCAGTACTTC
D: .
length: 14
size: .
V: TRBV28
J: TRBJ2-4

CDR3: CASSSRVAYEQYF
DNA: TGTGCCAGCAGCAGCCGGGTTGCCTACGAGCAGTACTTC
D: .
length: 13
size: .
V: TRBV11-3
J: TRBJ2-7

CDR3: CASSPGGLTSGVNEQFF
DNA: TGTGCCAGCTCACCAGGGGGTTTAACTAGCGGGGTAAATGAGCAGTTCTTC
D: TRBD2
length: 17
size: once
V: TRBV18
J: TRBJ2-1

CDR3: CASSEDYFTGELFF
DNA: TGTGCCAGCAGCGAGGACTATTTCACCGGGGAGCTGTTTTTT
D: .
length: 14
size: .
V: TRBV14
J: TRBJ2-2

CDR3: CASSGLNLYEQYF
DNA: TGTGCCAGTAGTGGGCTAAACCTCTACGAGCAGTACTTC
D: .
length: 13
size: .
V: TRBV19
J: TRBJ2-7

CDR3: CAWSALTGWEKLFF
DNA: TGTGCCTGGAGTGCCCTCACAGGGTGGGAAAAACTGTTTTTT
D: .
length: 14
size: .
V: TRBV30
J: TRBJ1-4

CDR3: CASSIQAGTSTDTQYF
DNA: TGTGCCAGTAGTATACAAGCGGGGACCTCCACAGATACGCAGTATTTT
D: TRBD2
length: 16
size: .
V: TRBV19
J: TRBJ2-3

CDR3: CASRTTGEGNQPQHF
DNA: TGTGCCAGCAGGACGACAGGGGAAGGCAATCAGCCCCAGCATTTT
D: TRBD1
length: 15
size: .
V: TRBV6-6
J: TRBJ1-5

CDR3: CASSLAAGYNQPQHF
DNA: TGTGCCAGCAGCTTGGCCGCAGGATACAATCAGCCCCAGCATTTT
D: .
length: 15
size: .
V: TRBV5-5
J: TRBJ1-5

CDR3: CASSYSTGSRSYEQYF
DNA: TGTGCCAGCAGTTACTCGACGGGCAGCCGCTCCTACGAGCAGTACTTC
D: .
length: 16
size: .
V: TRBV6-5
J: TRBJ2-7

CDR3: CASSSWTSGKGKETQYF
DNA: TGTGCCAGCAGCTCCTGGACTAGCGGAAAGGGGAAGGAGACCCAGTACTTC
D: TRBD2
length: 17
size: .
V: TRBV28
J: TRBJ2-5

CDR3: CASSEGNTEAFF
DNA: TGCGCCAGCAGTGAGGGGAACACTGAAGCTTTCTTT
D: .
length: 12
size: once
V: TRBV5-1
J: TRBJ1-1

CDR3: CASSAKTGQYF
DNA: TGTGCCAGCAGTGCAAAAACAGGGCAGTACTTC
D: .
length: 11
size: .
V: TRBV6-1
J: TRBJ2-7

CDR3: CASSQDGRANVLTF
DNA: TGTGCCAGCAGCCAAGATGGCCGGGCCAACGTCCTGACTTTC
D: .
length: 14
size: .
V: TRBV14
J: TRBJ2-6

CDR3: CASSPNDYEQYF
DNA: TGTGCCAGCTCACCCAACGATTACGAGCAGTACTTC
D: .
length: 12
size: .
V: TRBV18
J: TRBJ2-7

CDR3: CASSQAWTSSYEQYF
DNA: TGCGCCAGCAGCCAAGCTTGGACTAGCTCCTACGAGCAGTACTTC
D: TRBD2
length: 15
size: once
V: TRBV4-1
J: TRBJ2-7

CDR3: CASSQLLGKETQYF
DNA: TGTGCCAGCAGCCAGTTACTCGGGAAAGAGACCCAGTACTTC
D: .
length: 14
size: .
V: TRBV14
J: TRBJ2-5

CDR3: CARPPRPMVGELFF
DNA: TGTGCCCGCCCCCCGAGACCTATGGTCGGGGAGCTGTTTTTT
D: .
length: 14
size: .
V: TRBV6-6
J: TRBJ2-2

CDR3: CASRLAGTTGELFF
DNA: TGTGCCAGTAGGCTAGCGGGAACCACCGGGGAGCTGTTTTTT
D: TRBD2
length: 14
size: .
V: TRBV19
J: TRBJ2-2

CDR3: CASSLSSDGWVWNTIYF
DNA: TGTGCCAGCAGCTTATCTTCCGACGGTTGGGTGTGGAACACCATATATTTT
D: .
length: 17
size: .
V: TRBV7-9
J: TRBJ1-3

CDR3: CASSTIARTGAGELFF
DNA: TGCGCCAGCAGCACCATTGCCCGGACAGGGGCCGGGGAGCTGTTTTTT
D: TRBD1
length: 16
size: .
V: TRBV4-1
J: TRBJ2-2

CDR3: CASSFMGSEQYF
DNA: TGTGCCAGCAGTTTCATGGGCTCCGAGCAGTACTTC
D: .
length: 12
size: .
V: TRBV6-5
J: TRBJ2-7

CDR3: CASSPKAPGLGTEKLFF
DNA: TGTGCCAGCTCACCCAAGGCTCCGGGTTTAGGGACGGAAAAACTGTTTTTT
D: .
length: 17
size: .
V: TRBV18
J: TRBJ1-4

CDR3: CASSLVRLAGEGSEQYF
DNA: TGTGCCAGCAGCTTGGTGAGACTAGCGGGAGAAGGGAGCGAGCAGTACTTC
D: TRBD2
length: 17
size: .
V: TRBV5-7
J: TRBJ2-7

CDR3: CASSYYLPGRPQETQYF
DNA: TGCGCCAGCAGCTACTACCTACCGGGACGTCCGCAAGAGACCCAGTACTTC
D: .
length: 17
size: .
V: TRBV5-1
J: TRBJ2-5

CDR3: CASSLAVRGREVSNEQFF
DNA: TGCGCCAGCAGCTTGGCCGTTCGGGGCAGGGAAGTGAGCAATGAGCAGTTCTTC
D: .
length: 18
size: .
V: TRBV5-1
J: TRBJ2-1

CDR3: CASSLEAEYYSGNTIYF
DNA: TGCGCCAGCAGCTTGGAGGCGGAGTACTACTCTGGAAACACCATATATTTT
D: .
length: 17
size: .
V: TRBV5-1
J: TRBJ1-3

CDR3: CASSYNAGYGYTF
DNA: TGTGCCAGCAGCTATAACGCGGGCTATGGCTACACCTTC
D: .
length: 13
size: .
V: TRBV7-2
J: TRBJ1-2

CDR3: CASSLVAGYGYTF
DNA: TGTGCCAGCAGCTTAGTTGCAGGGTATGGCTACACCTTC
D: .
length: 13
size: once
V: TRBV11-2
J: TRBJ1-2

CDR3: CASSLGQGYYEQYF
DNA: TGTGCCAGCAGCTTAGGACAGGGATACTACGAGCAGTACTTC
D: TRBD1
length: 14
size: once
V: TRBV7-2
J: TRBJ2-7

CDR3: CASSLIIAGVMSTDTQYF
DNA: TGTGCCAGCAGCTTAATCATAGCGGGAGTTATGAGCACAGATACGCAGTATTTT
D: TRBD2
length: 18
size: once
V: TRBV13
J: TRBJ2-3